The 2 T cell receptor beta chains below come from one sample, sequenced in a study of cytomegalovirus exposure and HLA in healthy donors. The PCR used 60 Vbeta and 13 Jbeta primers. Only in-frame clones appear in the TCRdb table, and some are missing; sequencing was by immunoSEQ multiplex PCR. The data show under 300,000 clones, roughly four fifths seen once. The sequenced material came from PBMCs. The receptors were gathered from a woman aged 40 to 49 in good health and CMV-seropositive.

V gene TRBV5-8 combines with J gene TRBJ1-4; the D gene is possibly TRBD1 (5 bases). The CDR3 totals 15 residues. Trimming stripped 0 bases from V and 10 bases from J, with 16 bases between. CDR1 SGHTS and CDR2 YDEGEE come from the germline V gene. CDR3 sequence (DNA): TGTGCCAGCAGCTTGGTGGGGGGGAGTTGGGGAAAACTGTTTTTT. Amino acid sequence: CASSLVGGSWGKLFF.

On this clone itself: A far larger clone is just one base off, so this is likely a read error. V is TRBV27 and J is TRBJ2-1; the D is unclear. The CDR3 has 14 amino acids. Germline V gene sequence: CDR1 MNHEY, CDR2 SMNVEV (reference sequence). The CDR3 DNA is TGTGCCAGCAGTTTAAGTCTATTCGACAATGATCAGTTCTTC. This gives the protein CASSLSLFDNDQFF.